The 29 T cell receptor beta chains given below trace back to one sample, sequenced in a study of neurological immune-mediated disorders. TCRdb used MiXCR to reprocess the 5' RACE reads, holding one entry per CDR3 protein. The profile shows roughly 13,000 distinct CDR3 sequences, 8.5% to 12% of them singletons. Sequencing was performed on PBMCs. These receptors were obtained from a woman aged 40 to 49 in good health.

This clonotype has at least ten counts. The chain combines TRBV14 with TRBJ2-3; D not certain. Trimming cost V 5 bases and J 6 bases, with 15 bases left between them. Germline-derived CDR1 and CDR2 are SGHDN and FVKESK. There are 14 residues in the CDR3. CDR3 in DNA: TGTGCCAGCAGCTTCTCGAGCACGAGGGATACGCAGTATTTT. It translates to CASSFSSTRDTQYF.

This clonotype was seen many times. This chain joins TRBV5-1 and TRBJ1-1, with 8 bases lining up with TRBD1. V lost 7 bases, J lost 6 bases, and 5 bases stayed unmatched. Per the germline V gene, CDR1 is SGHRS and CDR2 is YFSETQ. The CDR3 loop spans 12 amino acids. For the CDR3, the DNA is TGCGCCAGCCGACAGGGGTCTTCTGAAGCTTTCTTT. It is translated as CASRQGSSEAFF.

This clonotype was observed many times. The chain couples TRBV7-9 to TRBJ2-3, with D perhaps matching TRBD2 (5 bases). Germline V gene sequence: CDR1 SEHNR, CDR2 FQNEAQ (reference sequence). This CDR3 has 13 residues. V dropped 6 bases and J dropped 4 bases, with 11 bases sitting between them. CDR3 bases: TGTGCCAGCAGGGATAGCGCCCCAGATACGCAGTATTTT. Translating it yields CASRDSAPDTQYF.

The sample holds many counts of this clonotype. The J gene is TRBJ2-5, the V gene TRBV7-2; the match to TRBD2 covers 9 bases. The CDR3 contains 16 residues. The germline CDR1 and CDR2 sequences are SGHTA and FQGNSA. V shed 0 bases and J 5 bases; nucleotides not matched to a gene: 7. CDR3 amino acids: CASSLAGAGGGETQYF. In DNA form, the CDR3 reads TGTGCCAGCAGCTTAGCGGGAGCGGGAGGAGGGGAGACCCAGTACTTC.

This clonotype appeared many times. This chain connects TRBV5-1 to TRBJ1-1, with D possibly being TRBD1 (5 bases). Germline lookup yields CDR1 SGHRS and CDR2 YFSETQ. Deletions cut 4 bases from V and 5 bases from J, with 18 bases between. The CDR3 covers 15 residues. The chain's CDR3 is CASSQTTAGGTEAFF. Written as DNA, the CDR3 is TGCGCCAGCAGCCAAACGACAGCCGGAGGAACTGAAGCTTTCTTT.

This clonotype was seen at least ten times. The rearrangement uses TRBV5-1 and TRBJ1-3; D remains unclear. V lost 0 bases and J lost 3, with 4 bases in between. Germline CDR1 SGHRS, CDR2 YFSETQ. This CDR3 region has 13 residues. The CDR3 here is CASSLGRGNTIYF. In DNA, the CDR3 is TGCGCCAGCAGCTTGGGACGTGGAAACACCATATATTTT. Complete variable domain (other parts from reference TRBV5-1 and TRBJ1-3): KAGVTQTPRYLIKTRGQQVTLSCSPISGHRSVSWYQQTPGQGLQFLFEYFSETQRNKGNFPGRFSGRQFSNSRSEMNVSTLELGDSALYLCASSLGRGNTIYFGEGSWLTVV.

Sample share makes this clonotype medium-sized. The genes are TRBV20-1 and TRBJ2-7; 7 bases fit TRBD1. The V segment lost 5 bases and the J segment 3 bases; nucleotides outside the gene matches: 4. Germline V gene sequence: CDR1 DFQATT, CDR2 SNEGSKA (reference sequence). This CDR3 has 12 residues. CDR3 protein: CSAWGQNYEQYF. CDR3 sequence (DNA): TGCAGTGCTTGGGGACAGAACTACGAGCAGTACTTC.

This clonotype was seen repeatedly, ten times or more. This rearrangement joins TRBV5-1 to TRBJ2-7, with 7 bases that match TRBD1. V trimming: 4 bases; J trimming: 2 bases; junction bases outside the gene matches: 9. The V gene's germline CDR1 is SGHRS and CDR2 YFSETQ. The length of the CDR3 is 15 residues. CDR3 loop: CASSQKTGRTYEQYF. CDR3 DNA sequence: TGCGCCAGCAGCCAAAAGACAGGGAGAACCTACGAGCAGTACTTC.

In its sample, this clonotype was seen many times. The chain has TRBV7-9 and TRBJ2-2; 8 bases line up with TRBD2. The CDR3 is made up of 17 amino acids. Germline lookup yields CDR1 SEHNR and CDR2 FQNEAQ (reference sequence). V lost 4 bases, J lost 2 bases, and 9 bases stayed unmatched. The CDR3 reads CASSWPASGPNTGELFF. The CDR3 nucleotides read TGTGCCAGCAGCTGGCCCGCTAGCGGGCCAAACACCGGGGAGCTGTTTTTT. Full variable domain (rest looked up from reference TRBV7-9 and TRBJ2-2): DTGVSQNPRHKITKRGQNVTFRCDPISEHNRLYWYRQTLGQGPEFLTYFQNEAQLEKSRLLSDRFSAERPKGSFSTLEIQRTEQGDSAMYLCASSWPASGPNTGELFFGEGSRLTVL.

The chain carries TRBV30 and TRBJ1-3; D might be TRBD1 (6 bases). Germline CDR1 and CDR2: GTSNPN and SVGIG (reference sequence). The V gene lost 0 bases and the J gene lost 0 bases, with 12 bases spanning the gap. There are 16 residues in the CDR3. CDR3 in DNA: TGTGCCTGGAGTGTACGAGGGGGATCCTCTGGAAACACCATATATTTT. Translating gives CAWSVRGGSSGNTIYF.

This clonotype was seen ten or more times. The V call is TRBV5-1, the J call TRBJ2-7; TRBD2 matches 7 bases. Germline values: CDR1 SGHRS, CDR2 YFSETQ. The CDR3 sequence is 14 residues long. The trim removed 4 bases at V and 1 base at J, leaving 5 bases unmatched. CDR3 region: CASSTGTKSYEQYF. CDR3 bases: TGCGCCAGCAGCACCGGGACTAAATCCTACGAGCAGTACTTC.

Many counts were recorded for this clonotype. V is TRBV7-2 and J is TRBJ2-5; no clear D gene. Germline-derived CDR1 and CDR2 are SGHTA and FQGNSA. The CDR3 runs 15 residues. Trimming took 2 bases from V and 1 from J, leaving 11 bases between them. The CDR3, as DNA: TGTGCCAGCAGCTTATTACCCTCCTCCCAAGAGACCCAGTACTTC. It encodes CASSLLPSSQETQYF.

This clonotype has at least ten counts. The rearrangement uses TRBV5-1 and TRBJ1-4; TRBD1 might be the D (6 bases). Germline CDR1 is SGHRS and CDR2 is YFSETQ. This CDR3 has 14 amino acids. V was trimmed by 0 bases and J by 5 bases, leaving 8 bases between them. CDR3 region: CASSLGQENEKLFF. Here the CDR3 DNA reads TGCGCCAGCAGCTTGGGACAGGAGAATGAAAAACTGTTTTTT.

This clonotype was detected ten times or more. The chain joins TRBV7-9 to TRBJ2-3; D is possibly TRBD2 (6 bases). In germline, CDR1 is SEHNR, CDR2 FQNEAQ (reference sequence). Trimming removed 1 base at V and 2 bases at J, with 7 bases between. The CDR3 loop spans 14 amino acids. CDR3 residues: CASSLEGLTDTQYF. The CDR3 DNA reads TGTGCCAGCAGCTTAGAGGGACTCACAGATACGCAGTATTTT.

The chain has TRBV20-1 and TRBJ1-2; TRBD1 is a possible D gene (6 bases). Germline V CDR1 and CDR2: DFQATT, SNEGSKA (reference sequence). The length of the CDR3 is 12 residues. The CDR3 loop is CSTDRNPYGYTF. In DNA form, the CDR3 reads TGCAGCACGGACAGAAACCCCTATGGCTACACCTTC.

At least ten counts were recorded for this clonotype. This rearrangement joins TRBV15 to TRBJ2-1; 10 bases fit TRBD2. Germline V gives CDR1 LNHNV, CDR2 YYDKDF (reference sequence). The CDR3 contains 16 residues. V lost 3 bases, J lost 2 bases, and 4 bases stayed unmatched. The CDR3 sequence: CATSRPSGGAYNEQFF. The CDR3 DNA is TGTGCCACCAGCAGGCCCAGCGGGGGGGCCTACAATGAGCAGTTCTTC. Looking up the rest from reference TRBV15 and TRBJ2-1 gives the full variable domain: DAMVIQNPRYQVTQFGKPVTLSCSQTLNHNVMYWYQQKSSQAPKLLFHYYDKDFNNEADTPDNFQSRRPNTSFCFLDIRSPGLGDTAMYLCATSRPSGGAYNEQFFGPGTRLTVL.

This clonotype was seen ten or more times. The V call is TRBV27, the J call TRBJ2-7; a weak D match, TRBD2 (6 bases). CDR3 length equals 15 residues. Germline V gene lookup returns CDR1 MNHEY and CDR2 SMNVEV (reference sequence). V lost 2 bases and J 3 bases, leaving 14 bases between the germline ends. The DNA for the CDR3 is TGTGCCAGCAGTTTAGAACCGGGACTGAACTACGAGCAGTACTTC. Its protein is CASSLEPGLNYEQYF.

This clonotype was recorded at least ten times. The chain joins TRBV7-2 to TRBJ2-7, with 7 bases that match TRBD2. This CDR3 is 12 amino acids long. CDR1 is SGHTA, CDR2 FQGNSA, per germline. The V segment lost 7 bases and the J segment 2 bases; nucleotides outside the gene matches: 2. CDR3 amino acids: CASTRGAYEQYF. Here the CDR3 DNA reads TGTGCCAGCACCCGGGGGGCCTACGAGCAGTACTTC.

This clonotype was detected ten times or more. The chain joins TRBV6-5 to TRBJ2-6, with a weak D call TRBD1 (6 bases). Between the trimmed V and J ends, which lost 2 bases and 4 bases, there was a span of 12 bases. Germline-derived CDR1 and CDR2 are MNHEY and SVGAGI. The CDR3 spans 16 residues. The CDR3 nucleotides are TGTGCCAGCAGTTACAAAACAGGGTCCGGGGCCAACGTCCTGACTTTC. Translating gives CASSYKTGSGANVLTF.

This clonotype was observed at least ten times. The V gene is TRBV7-2, the J gene TRBJ2-3, with 9 bases fitting TRBD2. Germline V gene data show CDR1 as SGHTA and CDR2 as FQGNSA. J was trimmed by 4 bases and V by 4 bases; bases with no gene match: 6. The CDR3 consists of 15 residues. CDR3 nucleotide sequence: TGTGCCAGCAGCTCTACTAGCGGGCCTTCAGATACGCAGTATTTT. Its translation is CASSSTSGPSDTQYF.

This clonotype was detected ten times or more. As DNA, the CDR3 is TGTGCCAGCAGCCAAGATCTTCGGGGGGGGGACACTGAAGCTTTCTTT. Translating it yields CASSQDLRGGDTEAFF. The chain has TRBV4-2 and TRBJ1-1, with D perhaps TRBD1 (5 bases). Trimming stripped 0 bases from V and 3 bases from J, with 14 bases between. Germline CDR1 LGHNA, CDR2 YNFKEQ. CDR3 size: 16 residues.

There are many counts of this clonotype. The genes are TRBV5-1 and TRBJ1-5, with D unresolved. The V end lost 1 base, the J end lost 6 bases, and 8 bases lay between the germline ends. Germline V gene sequence: CDR1 SGHRS, CDR2 YFSETQ. There are 13 residues in the CDR3. CDR3 in amino acids: CASSLQEGQPQHF. Here the CDR3 DNA reads TGCGCCAGCAGCTTGCAAGAGGGTCAGCCCCAGCATTTT.

This clonotype showed up many times. V gene TRBV20-1 combines with J gene TRBJ2-7; 8 positions agree with TRBD1. The trim removed 0 bases at V and 4 bases at J, leaving 11 bases unmatched. The CDR3 runs 16 residues. The germline CDR1 and CDR2 sequences are DFQATT and SNEGSKA (reference sequence). CDR3 sequence: CSARDRAGQGVYEQYF. The CDR3 DNA reads as TGCAGTGCTAGAGATCGGGCAGGACAGGGTGTATACGAGCAGTACTTC.

This clonotype was found many times. J is TRBJ2-2 and V is TRBV3-1; D is unresolved. The V gene's germline CDR1 is LGHDT and CDR2 YNNKEL (reference sequence). V lost 0 bases and J 11 bases, leaving 13 bases between the germline ends. The CDR3 contains 14 residues. CDR3: CASSQETARPELFF. The CDR3, as DNA: TGTGCCAGCAGCCAAGAAACGGCCCGCCCTGAGCTGTTTTTT.

This clonotype was picked up many times. The rearrangement uses TRBV5-1 and TRBJ1-1; tentative D call: TRBD1 (5 bases). The germline V gene encodes CDR1 SGHRS and CDR2 YFSETQ. The CDR3 has 16 residues. The V end lost 3 bases, the J end lost 4 bases, and 19 bases lay between the germline ends. CDR3 sequence: CASSSAPTGAGTEAFF. DNA for the CDR3: TGCGCCAGCAGCTCAGCCCCGACCGGGGCGGGCACTGAAGCTTTCTTT.

This clonotype was seen repeatedly, ten times or more. This rearrangement joins TRBV5-7 to TRBJ2-7; 12 bases are a match to TRBD1. TRBV5-7 is classed as an ORF, of uncertain function. V dropped 3 bases and J dropped 6; count of bases not matched to a gene: 19. CDR3 length: 19 residues. The CDR3 sequence: CASSSHGWAGTGGLREQYF. The CDR3 bases are TGTGCCAGCAGCTCCCACGGTTGGGCCGGGACAGGGGGCTTGCGCGAGCAGTACTTC.

This clonotype was observed many times. This chain joins TRBV5-4 and TRBJ2-2, with D uncertain. The germline V gene has CDR1 SGHNT and CDR2 YYREEE (reference sequence). V was clipped by 0 bases and J by 5 bases, with 5 bases between them. CDR3 size: 13 residues. For the CDR3, the DNA is TGTGCCAGCAGCTTGGGGGAAACCGGGGAGCTGTTTTTT. This codes for CASSLGETGELFF.

This clonotype was recorded at least ten times. This chain uses TRBV7-9 with TRBJ1-1; 8 bases line up with TRBD1. Trimming at V came to 1 base and at J to 4 bases, leaving 5 bases not matched to a gene. CDR3 length: 15 residues. The germline gives CDR1 SEHNR, CDR2 FQNEAQ (reference sequence). The CDR3 nucleotides read TGTGCCAGCAGCTTAGTGACAGGGGTCGGCACTGAAGCTTTCTTT. This encodes CASSLVTGVGTEAFF.

This clonotype was counted many times. The rearrangement uses TRBV29-1 and TRBJ2-1; D is ambiguous. The V end lost 4 bases, the J end lost 5 bases, and 3 bases lay between the germline ends. The CDR3 covers 10 residues. From germline, CDR1 is SQVTM and CDR2 ANQGSEA. The CDR3 DNA sequence: TGCAGCGTTGGAGACAATGAGCAGTTCTTC. Residues: CSVGDNEQFF.